The T cell receptor beta chain under discussion was sequenced for a study of cytomegalovirus exposure and HLA in healthy donors. At the level of the study: T cells numbering approximately 170 million yielded fewer than 140 million unique TCR beta sequences in an earlier analysis. Study-wide findings and caveats: In a later analysis, specific HLA alleles were associated with under 20,000 TCR beta sequences at a 0.05 false discovery rate.

Trimming left V 3 bases short and J 4 bases short, with 9 bases between. CDR1 is KGHSH, CDR2 LQKENI, per germline. This CDR3 has 14 residues. 60 Vbeta and 13 Jbeta primers were used in PCR. Clones were read by immunoSEQ multiplex PCR, and TCRdb kept only the in-frame ones, dropping some. Of 140,000 or so clones detected, around 72% appear once; the ten largest clones hold 4.3%. On this clone: Antigen: not known.

The chain uses TRBV18 and TRBJ1-4; TRBD1 is a possible D gene (5 bases). This clonotype was obtained from a man aged 18 to 30 in good health and CMV-seropositive. The sample taken for sequencing was PBMCs. The CDR3 is CASSPGQLNEKLFF. The DNA of the CDR3 is TGTGCCAGCTCACCGGGGCAGCTTAATGAAAAACTGTTTTTT.